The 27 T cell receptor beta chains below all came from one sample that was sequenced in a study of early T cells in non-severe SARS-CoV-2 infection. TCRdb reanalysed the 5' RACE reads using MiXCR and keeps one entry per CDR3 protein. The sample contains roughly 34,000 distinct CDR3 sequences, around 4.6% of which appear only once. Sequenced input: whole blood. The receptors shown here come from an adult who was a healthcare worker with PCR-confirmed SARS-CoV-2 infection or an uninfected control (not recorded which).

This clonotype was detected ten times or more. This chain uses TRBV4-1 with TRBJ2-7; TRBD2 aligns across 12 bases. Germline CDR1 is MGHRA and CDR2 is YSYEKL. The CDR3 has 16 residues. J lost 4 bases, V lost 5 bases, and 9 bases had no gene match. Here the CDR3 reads CASSYTQLAGGYEQYF. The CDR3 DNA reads TGCGCCAGCAGCTACACTCAACTAGCGGGGGGATACGAGCAGTACTTC.

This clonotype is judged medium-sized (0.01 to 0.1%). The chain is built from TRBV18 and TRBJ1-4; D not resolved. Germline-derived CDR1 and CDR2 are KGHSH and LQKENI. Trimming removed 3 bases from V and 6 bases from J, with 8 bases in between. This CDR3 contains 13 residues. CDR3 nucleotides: TGTGCCAGCTCACCCGACATTGATGAAAAACTGTTTTTT. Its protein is CASSPDIDEKLFF.

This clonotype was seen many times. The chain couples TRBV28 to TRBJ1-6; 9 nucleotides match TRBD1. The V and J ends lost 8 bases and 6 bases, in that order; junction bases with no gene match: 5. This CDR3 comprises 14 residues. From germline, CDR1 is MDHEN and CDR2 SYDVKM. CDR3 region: CASCEQGANSPLHF. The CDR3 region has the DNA TGTGCCAGCTGCGAACAGGGGGCTAATTCACCCCTCCACTTT.

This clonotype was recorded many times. The CDR3 region has the DNA TGTGCCAGCAGAAAACGGACAGCCGACACGGACTATGGCTACACCTTC. Translating gives CASRKRTADTDYGYTF. The rearrangement joins TRBV11-3 to TRBJ1-2, with a possible D match to TRBD1 (6 bases). Looked up from germline, CDR1 is SGHNT and CDR2 is YENEEA. CDR3 length: 16 amino acids. The V gene lost 6 bases and the J gene lost 3 bases, with 20 bases spanning the gap.

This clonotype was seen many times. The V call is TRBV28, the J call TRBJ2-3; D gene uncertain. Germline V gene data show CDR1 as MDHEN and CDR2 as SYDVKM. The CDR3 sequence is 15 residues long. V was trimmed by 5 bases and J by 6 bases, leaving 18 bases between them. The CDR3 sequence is CASSPALGQRDTQYF. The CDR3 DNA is TGTGCCAGCAGTCCCGCCCTGGGTCAGAGGGATACGCAGTATTTT.

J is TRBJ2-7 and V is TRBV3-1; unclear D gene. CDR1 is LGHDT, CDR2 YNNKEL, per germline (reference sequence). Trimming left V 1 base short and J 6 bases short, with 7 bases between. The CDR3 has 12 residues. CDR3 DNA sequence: TGTGCCAGCAGCCAAGGTGCCCGCGAGCAGTACTTC. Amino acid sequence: CASSQGAREQYF.

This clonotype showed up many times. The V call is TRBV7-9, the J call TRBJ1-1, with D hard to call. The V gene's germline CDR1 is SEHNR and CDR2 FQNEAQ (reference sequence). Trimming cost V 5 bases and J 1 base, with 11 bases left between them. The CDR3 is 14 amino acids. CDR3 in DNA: TGTGCCAGCAGCGTAGGGAACCCGAACACTGAAGCTTTCTTT. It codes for CASSVGNPNTEAFF.

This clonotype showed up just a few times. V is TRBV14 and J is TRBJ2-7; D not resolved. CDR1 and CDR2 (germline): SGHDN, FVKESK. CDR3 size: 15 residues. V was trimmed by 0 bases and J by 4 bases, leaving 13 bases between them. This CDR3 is CASSQDLSILYEQYF. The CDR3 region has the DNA TGTGCCAGCAGCCAAGATCTAAGTATACTGTACGAGCAGTACTTC.

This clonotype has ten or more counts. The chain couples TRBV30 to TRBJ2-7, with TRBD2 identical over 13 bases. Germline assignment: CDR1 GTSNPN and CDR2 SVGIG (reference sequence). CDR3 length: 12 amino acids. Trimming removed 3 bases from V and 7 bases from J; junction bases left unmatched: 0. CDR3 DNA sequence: TGTGCCTGGAGGACTAGCGGGGGGGAGCAGTACTTC. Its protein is CAWRTSGGEQYF. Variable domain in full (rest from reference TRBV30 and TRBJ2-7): SQTIHQWPATLVQPVGSPLSLECTVEGTSNPNLYWYRQAAGRGLQLLFYSVGIGQISSEVPQNLSASRPQDRQFILSSKKLLLSDSGFYLCAWRTSGGEQYFGPGTRLTVT.

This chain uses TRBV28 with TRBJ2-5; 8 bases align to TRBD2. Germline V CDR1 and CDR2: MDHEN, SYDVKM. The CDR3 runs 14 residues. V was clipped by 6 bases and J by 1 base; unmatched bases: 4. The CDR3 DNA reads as TGTGCCAGCAGCCAGGCGGGGGGCCAAGAGACCCAGTACTTC. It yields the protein CASSQAGGQETQYF.

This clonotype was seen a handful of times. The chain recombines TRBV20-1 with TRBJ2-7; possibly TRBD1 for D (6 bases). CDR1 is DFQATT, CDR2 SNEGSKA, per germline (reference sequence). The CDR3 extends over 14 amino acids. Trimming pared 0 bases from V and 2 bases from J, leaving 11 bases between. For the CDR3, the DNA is TGCAGTGCTAGAGATCACCAGGGGACCTACGAGCAGTACTTC. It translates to CSARDHQGTYEQYF.

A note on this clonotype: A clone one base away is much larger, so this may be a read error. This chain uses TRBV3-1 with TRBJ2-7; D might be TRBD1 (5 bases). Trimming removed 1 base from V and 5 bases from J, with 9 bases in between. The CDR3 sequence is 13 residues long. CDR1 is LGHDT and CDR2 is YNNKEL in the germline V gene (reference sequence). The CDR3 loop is CASSQGQPHEQYF. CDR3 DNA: TGTGCCAGCAGCCAAGGACAGCCCCACGAGCAGTACTTC.

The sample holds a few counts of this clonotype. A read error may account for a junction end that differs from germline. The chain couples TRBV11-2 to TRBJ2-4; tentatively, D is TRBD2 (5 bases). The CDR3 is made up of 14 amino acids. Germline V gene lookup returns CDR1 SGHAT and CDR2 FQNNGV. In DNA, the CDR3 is TGCGCCAGCAGTTTTACTAGGGCCAGGAACATTCAGTACTTC. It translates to CASSFTRARNIQYF.

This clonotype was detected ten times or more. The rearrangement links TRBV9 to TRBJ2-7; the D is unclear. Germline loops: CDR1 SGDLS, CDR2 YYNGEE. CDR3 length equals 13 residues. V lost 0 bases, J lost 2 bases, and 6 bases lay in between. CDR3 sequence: CASSVGLAYEQYF. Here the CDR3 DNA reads TGTGCCAGCAGCGTAGGCCTAGCCTACGAGCAGTACTTC.

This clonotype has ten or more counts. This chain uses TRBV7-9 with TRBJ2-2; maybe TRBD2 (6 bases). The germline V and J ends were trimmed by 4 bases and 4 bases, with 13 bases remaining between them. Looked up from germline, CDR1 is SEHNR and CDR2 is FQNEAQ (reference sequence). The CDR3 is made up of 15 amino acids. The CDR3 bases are TGTGCCAGCAGCTCGGGGAGGTTAACCACCGGGGAGCTGTTTTTT. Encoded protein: CASSSGRLTTGELFF.

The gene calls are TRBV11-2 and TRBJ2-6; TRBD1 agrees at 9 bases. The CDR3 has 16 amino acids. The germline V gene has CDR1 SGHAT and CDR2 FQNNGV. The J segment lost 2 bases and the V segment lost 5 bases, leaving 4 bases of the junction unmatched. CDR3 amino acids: CASSLTGGAGANVLTF. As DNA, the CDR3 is TGTGCCAGCAGCCTAACAGGGGGCGCTGGGGCCAACGTCCTGACTTTC.

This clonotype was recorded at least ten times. The CDR3 sequence: CASSLVGTVSGNTIYF. The CDR3 DNA reads as TGTGCCAGCAGCTTAGTGGGGACAGTCTCTGGAAACACCATATATTTT. The chain is built from TRBV7-2 and TRBJ1-3, with 7 nucleotides matching TRBD1. Germline CDR1 is SGHTA and CDR2 is FQGNSA. This CDR3 is built from 16 residues. With 1 base clipped from V and 0 bases from J, the junction kept 3 bases outside the gene matches.

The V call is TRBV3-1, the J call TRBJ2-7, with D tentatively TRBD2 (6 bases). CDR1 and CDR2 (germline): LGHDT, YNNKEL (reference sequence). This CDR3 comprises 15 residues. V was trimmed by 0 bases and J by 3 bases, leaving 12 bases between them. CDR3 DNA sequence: TGTGCCAGCAGCCAAGAGCATGGGGGGAACTACGAGCAGTACTTC. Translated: CASSQEHGGNYEQYF.

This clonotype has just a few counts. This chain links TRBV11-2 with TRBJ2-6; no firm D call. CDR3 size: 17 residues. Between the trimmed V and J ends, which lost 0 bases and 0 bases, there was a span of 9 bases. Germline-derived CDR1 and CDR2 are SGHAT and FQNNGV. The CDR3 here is CASSLDARSSGANVLTF. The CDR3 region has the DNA TGTGCCAGCAGCTTAGATGCCAGGAGCTCTGGGGCCAACGTCCTGACTTTC.

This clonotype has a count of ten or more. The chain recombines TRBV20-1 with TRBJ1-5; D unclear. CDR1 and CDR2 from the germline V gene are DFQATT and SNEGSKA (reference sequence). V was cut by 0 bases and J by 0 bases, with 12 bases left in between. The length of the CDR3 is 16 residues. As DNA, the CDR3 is TGCAGTGCTAGAGATCAACAATTACCTAGCAATCAGCCCCAGCATTTT. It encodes CSARDQQLPSNQPQHF.

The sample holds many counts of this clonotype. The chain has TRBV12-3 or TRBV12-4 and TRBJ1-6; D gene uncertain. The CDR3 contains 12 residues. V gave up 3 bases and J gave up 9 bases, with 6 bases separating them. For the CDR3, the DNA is TGTGCCAGCAGTTTTTGGAGTTCACCCCTCCACTTT. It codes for CASSFWSSPLHF.

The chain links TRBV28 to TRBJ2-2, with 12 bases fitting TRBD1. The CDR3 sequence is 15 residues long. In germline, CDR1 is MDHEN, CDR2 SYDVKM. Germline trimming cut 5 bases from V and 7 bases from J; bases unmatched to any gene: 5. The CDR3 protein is CASSRGTGGVGELFF. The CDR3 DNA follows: TGTGCCAGCAGTCGAGGGACAGGGGGCGTCGGGGAGCTGTTTTTT.

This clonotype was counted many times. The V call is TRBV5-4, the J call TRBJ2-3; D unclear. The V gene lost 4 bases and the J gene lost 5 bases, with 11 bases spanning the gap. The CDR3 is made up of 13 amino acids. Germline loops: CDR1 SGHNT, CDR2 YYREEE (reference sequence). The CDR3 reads CASSREDLDTQYF. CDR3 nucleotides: TGTGCCAGCAGCCGCGAGGACCTAGATACGCAGTATTTT.

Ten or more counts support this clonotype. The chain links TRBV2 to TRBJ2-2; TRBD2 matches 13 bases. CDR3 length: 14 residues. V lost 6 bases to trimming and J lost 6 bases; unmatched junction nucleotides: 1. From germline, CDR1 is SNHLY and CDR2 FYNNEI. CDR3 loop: CASRGLAGSGELFF. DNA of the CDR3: TGTGCCAGCAGGGGACTAGCGGGGTCCGGGGAGCTGTTTTTT.

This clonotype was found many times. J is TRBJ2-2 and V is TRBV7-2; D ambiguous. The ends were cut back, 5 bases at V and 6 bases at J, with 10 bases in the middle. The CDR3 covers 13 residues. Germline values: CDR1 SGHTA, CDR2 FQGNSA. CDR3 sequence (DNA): TGTGCCAGCAGCACAGACCCCCCCGGGGAGCTGTTTTTT. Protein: CASSTDPPGELFF.

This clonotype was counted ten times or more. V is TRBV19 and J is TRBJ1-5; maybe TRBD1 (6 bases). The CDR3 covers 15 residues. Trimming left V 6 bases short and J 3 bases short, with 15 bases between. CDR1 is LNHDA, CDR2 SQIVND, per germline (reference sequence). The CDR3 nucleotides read TGTGCCAGTAGCAATCCTAACAGGGTCAATCAGCCCCAGCATTTT. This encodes CASSNPNRVNQPQHF.

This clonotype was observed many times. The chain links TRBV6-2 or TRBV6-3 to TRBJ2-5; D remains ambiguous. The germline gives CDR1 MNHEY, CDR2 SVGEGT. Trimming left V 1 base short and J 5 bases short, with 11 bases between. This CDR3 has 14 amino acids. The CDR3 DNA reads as TGTGCCAGCAGTTACTTGACGGGTGCGGAGACCCAGTACTTC. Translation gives CASSYLTGAETQYF.